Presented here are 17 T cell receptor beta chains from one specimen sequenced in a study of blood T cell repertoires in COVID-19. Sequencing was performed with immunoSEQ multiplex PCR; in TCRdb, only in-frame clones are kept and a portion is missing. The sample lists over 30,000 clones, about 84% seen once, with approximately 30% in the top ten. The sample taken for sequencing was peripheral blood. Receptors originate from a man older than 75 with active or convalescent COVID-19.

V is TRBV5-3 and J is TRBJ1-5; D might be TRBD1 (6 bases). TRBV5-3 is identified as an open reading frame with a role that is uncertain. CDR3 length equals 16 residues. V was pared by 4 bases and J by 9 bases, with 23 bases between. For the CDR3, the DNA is TGTGCCAGAAGCCCTATCCGGGACAAGGAGTATTGGCCCCAGCATTTT. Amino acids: CARSPIRDKEYWPQHF.

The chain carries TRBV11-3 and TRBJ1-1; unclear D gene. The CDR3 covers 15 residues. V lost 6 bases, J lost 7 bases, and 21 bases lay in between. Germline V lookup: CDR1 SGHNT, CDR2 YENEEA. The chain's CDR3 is CASRLGDPGNDEAFF. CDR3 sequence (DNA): TGTGCCAGCAGGCTTGGGGATCCGGGGAATGATGAAGCTTTCTTT.

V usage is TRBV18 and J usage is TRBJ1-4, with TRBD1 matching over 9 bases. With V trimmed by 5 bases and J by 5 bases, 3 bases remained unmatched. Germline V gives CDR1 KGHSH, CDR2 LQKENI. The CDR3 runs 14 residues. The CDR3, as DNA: TGTGCCAGCTCAAGGGACAGGGCCAATGAAAAACTGTTTTTT. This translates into CASSRDRANEKLFF.

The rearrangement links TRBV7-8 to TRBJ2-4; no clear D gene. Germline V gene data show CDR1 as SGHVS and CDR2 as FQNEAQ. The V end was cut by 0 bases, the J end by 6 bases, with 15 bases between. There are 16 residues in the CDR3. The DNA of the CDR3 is TGTGCCAGCAGCTTAGCGTACAGCCACTTCGGAAACATTCAGTACTTC. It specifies CASSLAYSHFGNIQYF. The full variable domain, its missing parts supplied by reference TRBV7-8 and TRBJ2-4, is GAGVSQSPRYKVAKRGQDVALRCDPISGHVSLFWYQQALGQGPEFLTYFQNEAQLDKSGLPSDRFFAERPEGSVSTLKIQRTQQEDSAVYLCASSLAYSHFGNIQYFGAGTRLSVL.

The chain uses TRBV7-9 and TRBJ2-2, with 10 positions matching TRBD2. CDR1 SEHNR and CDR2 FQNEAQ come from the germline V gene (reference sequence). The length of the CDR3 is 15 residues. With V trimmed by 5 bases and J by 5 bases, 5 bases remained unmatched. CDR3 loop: CASSNLAGGTGELFF. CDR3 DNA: TGTGCCAGCAGCAACTTAGCGGGGGGAACCGGGGAGCTGTTTTTT. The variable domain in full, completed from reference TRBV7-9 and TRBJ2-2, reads DTGVSQNPRHKITKRGQNVTFRCDPISEHNRLYWYRQTLGQGPEFLTYFQNEAQLEKSRLLSDRFSAERPKGSFSTLEIQRTEQGDSAMYLCASSNLAGGTGELFFGEGSRLTVL.

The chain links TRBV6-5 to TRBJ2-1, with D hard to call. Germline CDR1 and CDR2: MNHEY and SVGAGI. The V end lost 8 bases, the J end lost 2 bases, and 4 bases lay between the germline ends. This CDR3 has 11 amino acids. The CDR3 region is CASRAYNEQFF. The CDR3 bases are TGTGCCAGCCGGGCCTACAATGAGCAGTTCTTC.

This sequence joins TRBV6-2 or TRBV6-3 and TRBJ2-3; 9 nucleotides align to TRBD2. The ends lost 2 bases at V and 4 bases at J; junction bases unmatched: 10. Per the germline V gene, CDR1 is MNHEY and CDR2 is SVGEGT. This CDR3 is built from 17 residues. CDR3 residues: CASSYPQSGGRADTQYF. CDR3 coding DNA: TGTGCCAGCAGTTACCCCCAAAGCGGGGGGAGGGCAGATACGCAGTATTTT.

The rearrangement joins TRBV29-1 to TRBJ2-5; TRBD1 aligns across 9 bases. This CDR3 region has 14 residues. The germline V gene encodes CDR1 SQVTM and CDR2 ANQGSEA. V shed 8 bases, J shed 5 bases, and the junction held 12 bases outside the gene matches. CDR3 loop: CSFEHRGRGETQYF. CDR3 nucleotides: TGCAGCTTCGAACACAGGGGGCGCGGTGAGACCCAGTACTTC.

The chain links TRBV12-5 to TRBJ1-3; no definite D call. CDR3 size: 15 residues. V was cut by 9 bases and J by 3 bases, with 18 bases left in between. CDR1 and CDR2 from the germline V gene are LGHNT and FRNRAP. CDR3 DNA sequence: TGTGCTAGCGGGATGGGAGGGCACATTGGAAACACCATATATTTT. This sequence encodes CASGMGGHIGNTIYF.

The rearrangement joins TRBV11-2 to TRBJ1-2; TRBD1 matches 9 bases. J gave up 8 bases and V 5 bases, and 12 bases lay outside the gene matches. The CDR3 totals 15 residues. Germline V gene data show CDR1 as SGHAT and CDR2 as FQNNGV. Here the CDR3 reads CASSITGTGLHGYTF. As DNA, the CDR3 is TGTGCCAGCAGCATAACCGGGACAGGGCTTCACGGCTACACCTTC.

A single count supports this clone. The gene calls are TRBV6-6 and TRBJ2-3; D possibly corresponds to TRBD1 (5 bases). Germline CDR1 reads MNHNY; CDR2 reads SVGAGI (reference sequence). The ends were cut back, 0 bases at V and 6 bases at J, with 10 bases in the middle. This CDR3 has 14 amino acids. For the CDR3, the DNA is TGTGCCAGCAGTTACTCGGGGCGTGGGGATACGCAGTATTTT. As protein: CASSYSGRGDTQYF.

The CDR3 nucleotides read TGTGCCAGTACTGGGACTAATTCCTACAATGAGCAGTTCTTC. It is translated as CASTGTNSYNEQFF. The chain joins TRBV11-2 to TRBJ2-1; TRBD2 agrees at 7 bases. Germline V lookup: CDR1 SGHAT, CDR2 FQNNGV. J gave up 1 base and V 9 bases, and 6 bases lay outside the gene matches. The CDR3 has 14 amino acids.

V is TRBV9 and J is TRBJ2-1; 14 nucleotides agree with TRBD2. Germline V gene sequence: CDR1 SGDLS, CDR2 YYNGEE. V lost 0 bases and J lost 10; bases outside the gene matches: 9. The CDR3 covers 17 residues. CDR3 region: CASSVGGTSGRGGEQFF. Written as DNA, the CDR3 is TGTGCCAGCAGCGTAGGTGGGACTAGCGGGAGAGGAGGGGAGCAGTTCTTC.

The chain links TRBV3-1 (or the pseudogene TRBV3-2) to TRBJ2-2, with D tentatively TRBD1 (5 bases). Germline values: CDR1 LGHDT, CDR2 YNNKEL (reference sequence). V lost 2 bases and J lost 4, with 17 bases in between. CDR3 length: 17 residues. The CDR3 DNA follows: TGTGCCAGCAGCCAAAGAGCATCAGGGCGCGGCACCGGGGAGCTGTTTTTT. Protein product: CASSQRASGRGTGELFF.

CDR3 DNA: TGTGCCAGCAGTGAATTGGGACACTTTAGCAATCAGCCCCAGCATTTT. Protein product: CASSELGHFSNQPQHF. The V and J genes are TRBV2 and TRBJ1-5, with a possible D match to TRBD1 (6 bases). Germline V gene data show CDR1 as SNHLY and CDR2 as FYNNEI. V lost 2 bases to trimming and J lost 0 bases, with 11 bases between them. The CDR3 is made up of 16 amino acids.

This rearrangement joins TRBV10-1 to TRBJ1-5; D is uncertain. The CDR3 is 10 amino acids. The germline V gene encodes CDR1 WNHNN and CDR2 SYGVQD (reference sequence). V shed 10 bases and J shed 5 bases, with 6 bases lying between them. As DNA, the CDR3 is TGCGCCACCGACTATCAGCCCCAGCATTTT. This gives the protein CATDYQPQHF.

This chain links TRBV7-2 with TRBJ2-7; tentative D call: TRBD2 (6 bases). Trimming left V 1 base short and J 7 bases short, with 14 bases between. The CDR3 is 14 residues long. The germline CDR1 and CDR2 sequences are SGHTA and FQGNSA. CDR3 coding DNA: TGTGCCAGCAGCTTAGTGGAGGGTTTGAGGGAGCAGTACTTC. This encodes CASSLVEGLREQYF. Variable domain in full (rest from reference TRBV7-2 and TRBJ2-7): GAGVSQSPSNKVTEKGKDVELRCDPISGHTALYWYRQSLGQGLEFLIYFQGNSAPDKSGLPSDRFSAERTGGSVSTLTIQRTQQEDSAVYLCASSLVEGLREQYFGPGTRLTVT.